The clone carrying this T cell receptor (beta chain) was detected ten times or more. What it recognizes is unknown. The data are from a study of metastatic and nonmetastatic thyroid tumors. About the research overall: Repertoires from blood and tumor or nodule tissue of malignant and benign thyroid patients were compared. Points from the study as a whole: Significantly greater TCR beta diversity was reportedly found in malignant thyroid tumors than in benign nodules (in blood and tumor).

Germline CDR1 reads GTSNPN; CDR2 reads SVGIG (reference sequence). V was pared by 4 bases and J by 6 bases, with 13 bases of the junction left unmatched. The CDR3 length is 15 residues. TCRdb re-clonotyped the PCR reads through MiXCR. The sample records about 93,000 clones, over 8.5% being singletons. Until they underwent thyroid surgery, no patient had received any treatment. V gene TRBV30 combines with J gene TRBJ1-1, with TRBD1 matching 8 bases. The sample consisted of blood. The sequence was collected from a female donor with papillary thyroid cancer or a benign thyroid nodule (not recorded which). Some clones in this sample may be carry-over from other donors' samples. The CDR3 loop is CAWTMWGTGGAEAFF. As DNA, the CDR3 is TGTGCCTGGACGATGTGGGGCACAGGGGGTGCTGAAGCTTTCTTT.